This record concerns one TCR beta chain sequence. Its antigen is unidentified. It was RNA transcripts that yielded the amplified TCR beta CDR3 regions. RT-PCR in the first round (using the HTBI primer set) targeted the TCR CDR3. TCRdb ran MiXCR on the multiplex PCR reads and lists one entry per CDR3 protein. This repertoire shows some 800,000 distinct CDR3 sequences, roughly 37% found once; its top ten account for 7% to 10%. This CDR3 has 14 amino acids. Germline CDR1 and CDR2: DFQATT and SNEGSKA (reference sequence). V was shortened by 6 bases and J by 8 bases, with 17 bases between the two germline ends. This entry comes from a study of T cells in Graves' hyperthyroidism and ophthalmopathy. Overall study findings and caveats: Ophthalmopathy got predicted by the model a median approximately 6.4 months before its onset.

In making diagnoses, clinical symptoms, serum thyroxine and TRAb, thyroid ultrasound and orbital computed tomography were all used. The rearrangement uses TRBV20-1 and TRBJ1-6; D might be TRBD1 (6 bases). The receptor was derived from a man between 18 and 35 years old with Graves' hyperthyroidism. The sample was blood. This CDR3 is CSAVGPGADSPLHF. The CDR3 region has the DNA TGCAGTGCGGTGGGCCCGGGGGCTGATTCACCCCTCCACTTT.